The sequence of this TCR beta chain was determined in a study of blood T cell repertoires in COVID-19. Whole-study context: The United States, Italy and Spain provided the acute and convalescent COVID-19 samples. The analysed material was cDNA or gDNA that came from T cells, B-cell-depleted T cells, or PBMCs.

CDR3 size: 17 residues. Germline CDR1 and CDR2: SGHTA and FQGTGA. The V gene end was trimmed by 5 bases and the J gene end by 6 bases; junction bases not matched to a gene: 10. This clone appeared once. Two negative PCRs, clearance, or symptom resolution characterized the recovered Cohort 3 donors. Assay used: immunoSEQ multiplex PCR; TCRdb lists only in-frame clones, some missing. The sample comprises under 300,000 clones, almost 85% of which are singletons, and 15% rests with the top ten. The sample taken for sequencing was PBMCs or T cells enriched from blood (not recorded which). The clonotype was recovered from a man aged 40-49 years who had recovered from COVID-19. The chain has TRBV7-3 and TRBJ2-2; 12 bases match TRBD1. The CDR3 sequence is CASSINPGQGAAGELFF. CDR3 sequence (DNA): TGTGCCAGCAGCATAAACCCGGGACAGGGGGCCGCCGGGGAGCTGTTTTTT.